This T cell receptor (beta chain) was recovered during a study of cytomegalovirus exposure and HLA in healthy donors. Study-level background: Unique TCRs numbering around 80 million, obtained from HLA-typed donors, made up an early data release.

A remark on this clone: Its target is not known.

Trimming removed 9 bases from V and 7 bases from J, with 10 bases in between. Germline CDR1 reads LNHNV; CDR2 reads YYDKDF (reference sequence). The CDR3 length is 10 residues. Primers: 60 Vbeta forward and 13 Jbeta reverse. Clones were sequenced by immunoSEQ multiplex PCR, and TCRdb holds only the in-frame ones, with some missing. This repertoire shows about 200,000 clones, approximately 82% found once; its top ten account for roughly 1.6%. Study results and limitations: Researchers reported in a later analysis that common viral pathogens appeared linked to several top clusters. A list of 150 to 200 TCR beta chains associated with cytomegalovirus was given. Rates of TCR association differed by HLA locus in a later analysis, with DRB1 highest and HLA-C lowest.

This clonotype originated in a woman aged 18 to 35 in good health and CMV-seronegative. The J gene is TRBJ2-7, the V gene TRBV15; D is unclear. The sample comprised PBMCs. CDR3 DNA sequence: TGTGCCACACCCCTTGGGGAGCAGTACGTC. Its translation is CATPLGEQYV.